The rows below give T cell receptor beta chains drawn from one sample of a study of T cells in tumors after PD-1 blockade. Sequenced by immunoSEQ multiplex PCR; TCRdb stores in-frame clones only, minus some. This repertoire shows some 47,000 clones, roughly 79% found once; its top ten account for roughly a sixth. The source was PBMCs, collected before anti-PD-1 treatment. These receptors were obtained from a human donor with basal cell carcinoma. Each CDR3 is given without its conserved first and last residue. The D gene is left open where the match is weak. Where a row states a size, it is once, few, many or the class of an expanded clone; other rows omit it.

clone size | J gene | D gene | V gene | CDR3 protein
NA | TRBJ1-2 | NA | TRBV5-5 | ASSLRPSVNYGYT
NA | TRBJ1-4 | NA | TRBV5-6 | ASSLGGAYNEKLF
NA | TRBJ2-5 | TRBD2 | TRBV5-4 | ASSLAGTIGETQY
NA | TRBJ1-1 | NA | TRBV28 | ASSSPLGGGDTEAF
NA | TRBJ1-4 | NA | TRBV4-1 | ASSQGVVSTNEKLF
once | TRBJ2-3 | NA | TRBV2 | ASRPATDTQY
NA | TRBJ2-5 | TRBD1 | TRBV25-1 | ASTTGGRETQY
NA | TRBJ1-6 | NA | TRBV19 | ASSVRGDNSPLH
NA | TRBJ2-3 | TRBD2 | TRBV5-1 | ASSLVAGVVDTQY
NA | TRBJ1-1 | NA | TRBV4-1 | ASSPTWTERGAF
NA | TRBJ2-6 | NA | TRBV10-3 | AISIGSPPSGANVLT
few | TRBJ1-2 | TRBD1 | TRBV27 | ASSFAGQGALNYGYT
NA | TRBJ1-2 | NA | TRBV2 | ASSYRTIGYT
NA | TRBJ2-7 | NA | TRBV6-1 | ASSEVVGKAYEQY
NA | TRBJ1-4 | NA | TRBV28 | ASSSQGRRRGQLF
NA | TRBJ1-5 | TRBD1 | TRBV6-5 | ASLRPGQGYQPQH
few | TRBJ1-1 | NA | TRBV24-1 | ATSDSIQANTEAF
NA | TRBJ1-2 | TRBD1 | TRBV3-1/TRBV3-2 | ASSRGTEYGYT
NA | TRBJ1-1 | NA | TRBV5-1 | ASSLAGFGGGSYEAF
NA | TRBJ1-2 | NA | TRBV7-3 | ASSPDTTPIGYT
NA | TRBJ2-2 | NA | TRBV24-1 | ATRPRGAGGELF
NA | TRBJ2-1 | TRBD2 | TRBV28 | ASSSPGLAGVREQF
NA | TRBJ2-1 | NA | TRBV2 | ASRGGDRAYNEQF
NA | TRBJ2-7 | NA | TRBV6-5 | ASNEGGVSYEQY
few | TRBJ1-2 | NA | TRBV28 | ASSSGLGGYT
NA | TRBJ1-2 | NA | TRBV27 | ASSTRAGLAGYT
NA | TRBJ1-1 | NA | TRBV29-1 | SAEVRGMNTEAF